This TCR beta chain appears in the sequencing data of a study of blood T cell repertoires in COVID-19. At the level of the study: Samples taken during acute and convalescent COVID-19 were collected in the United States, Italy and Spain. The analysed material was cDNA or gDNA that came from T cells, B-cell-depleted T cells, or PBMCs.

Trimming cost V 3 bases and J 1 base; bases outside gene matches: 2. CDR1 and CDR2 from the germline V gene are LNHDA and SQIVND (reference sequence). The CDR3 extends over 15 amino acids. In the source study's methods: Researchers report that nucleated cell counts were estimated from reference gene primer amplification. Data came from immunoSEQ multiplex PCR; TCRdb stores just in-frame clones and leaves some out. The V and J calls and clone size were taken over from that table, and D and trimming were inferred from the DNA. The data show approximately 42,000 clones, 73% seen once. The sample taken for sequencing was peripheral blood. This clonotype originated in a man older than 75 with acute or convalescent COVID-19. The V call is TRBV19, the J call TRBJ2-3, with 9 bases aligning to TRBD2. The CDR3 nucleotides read TGTGCCAGTAGTATTCGACTAGCGGGCACAGATACGCAGTATTTT. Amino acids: CASSIRLAGTDTQYF.